This TCR beta chain was retrieved from a study of blood T cell repertoires in COVID-19. TCRdb's copy holds only in-frame clones and misses some; the assay was immunoSEQ multiplex PCR. The table lists around 310,000 clones, over 75% of them singletons. From germline, CDR1 is SGHTA and CDR2 FQGTGA. The CDR3 totals 16 residues. V lost 5 bases, J lost 4 bases, and 18 bases lay in between. Sequenced sample: PBMCs or T cells enriched from blood (not recorded which). The chain carries TRBV7-3 and TRBJ2-1; D is possibly TRBD2 (5 bases). The source of this sequence is a woman aged 40 to 50 who had recovered from COVID-19. The CDR3 spells CASSPSVLGAYNEQFF. In DNA, the CDR3 is TGTGCCAGCAGCCCCAGTGTGTTGGGAGCTTACAATGAGCAGTTCTTC.